Listed here are 21 T cell receptor beta chains from one sample, sequenced in a study of blood T cell repertoires in COVID-19. Generated by immunoSEQ multiplex PCR, the TCRdb table keeps only in-frame clones and is missing some. The table has about 190,000 clones, around 80% seen once; the top ten hold about 13%. Sequenced material: peripheral blood. All receptors derive from a man aged 45-60 years who had recovered from COVID-19.

The chain uses TRBV7-8 and TRBJ2-5, with 10 bases fitting TRBD2. Germline lookup yields CDR1 SGHVS and CDR2 FQNEAQ. This CDR3 comprises 16 residues. The V segment lost 5 bases and the J segment 5 bases; nucleotides outside the gene matches: 11. The DNA of the CDR3 is TGTGCCAGCAGCCCAGCGGGAGGGCCAGGAGGGGAGACCCAGTACTTC. Protein product: CASSPAGGPGGETQYF.

The chain is built from TRBV6-4 and TRBJ1-2, with D maybe TRBD1 (6 bases). The CDR3 is made up of 14 amino acids. CDR1 is MRHNA and CDR2 is SNTAGT in the germline V gene. V was clipped by 3 bases and J by 8 bases, with 16 bases between them. CDR3 sequence: CASSEGGLGSGYTF. The CDR3 bases are TGTGCCAGCAGTGAAGGGGGTTTGGGGTCCGGCTACACCTTC.

The chain uses TRBV6-6 and TRBJ2-7; 9 bases fit TRBD2. The V gene end was trimmed by 7 bases and the J gene end by 4 bases; junction bases not matched to a gene: 11. Germline V lookup: CDR1 MNHNY, CDR2 SVGAGI (reference sequence). This CDR3 is 15 amino acids long. In DNA, the CDR3 is TGTGCCAGCACCCCCGGTGGCGGGAGGGTATACGAGCAGTACTTC. It specifies CASTPGGGRVYEQYF.

The chain is built from TRBV27 and TRBJ2-7; TRBD1 matches at 7 bases. Germline values: CDR1 MNHEY, CDR2 SMNVEV (reference sequence). J lost 4 bases, V lost 2 bases, and 11 bases had no gene match. The length of the CDR3 is 16 residues. The chain's CDR3 is CASSLKGTGVGYEQYF. The CDR3 nucleotides read TGTGCCAGCAGTTTAAAGGGAACAGGGGTCGGGTACGAGCAGTACTTC.

The chain combines TRBV11-2 with TRBJ1-6; D ambiguous. V was trimmed by 1 base and J by 9 bases, leaving 10 bases between them. This CDR3 contains 14 residues. Germline loops: CDR1 SGHAT, CDR2 FQNNGV. The CDR3 protein is CASSLVMAGSPLHF. CDR3 in DNA: TGTGCCAGCAGCTTAGTTATGGCGGGTTCACCCCTCCACTTT.

The chain employs TRBV23-1 and TRBJ1-5, with unresolved D. TRBV23-1 is placed among ORFs of uncertain function. The CDR3 contains 17 residues. V was clipped by 0 bases and J by 7 bases, with 19 bases between them. In DNA, the CDR3 is TGCGCCAGCAGTCAATCGTCCGGGAATAATAATAGGCAGCCCCAGCATTTT. This sequence encodes CASSQSSGNNNRQPQHF.

The CDR3 here is CASSLEFSGGRTGELFF. CDR3 bases: TGCGCCAGCAGCTTGGAATTTTCGGGAGGGAGGACCGGGGAGCTGTTTTTT. V usage is TRBV5-1 and J usage is TRBJ2-2, with 8 bases aligning to TRBD2. With V trimmed by 0 bases and J by 5 bases, 9 bases remained unmatched. CDR3 length: 17 amino acids. Germline V gives CDR1 SGHRS, CDR2 YFSETQ. The variable domain in full, with the rest retrieved from reference TRBV5-1 and TRBJ2-2, is KAGVTQTPRYLIKTRGQQVTLSCSPISGHRSVSWYQQTPGQGLQFLFEYFSETQRNKGNFPGRFSGRQFSNSRSEMNVSTLELGDSALYLCASSLEFSGGRTGELFFGEGSRLTVL.

This chain connects TRBV28 to TRBJ1-2; D remains unclear. Germline V CDR1 and CDR2: MDHEN, SYDVKM. This CDR3 comprises 13 residues. V dropped 2 bases and J dropped 2 bases, with 6 bases sitting between them. The CDR3, as DNA: TGTGCCAGCAGTTTACCCGGGAACTATGGCTACACCTTC. It translates to CASSLPGNYGYTF.

This sequence joins TRBV2 and TRBJ1-1; perhaps TRBD1 as D (6 bases). The V end lost 8 bases, the J end lost 4 bases, and 11 bases lay between the germline ends. The CDR3 spans 12 residues. Germline values: CDR1 SNHLY, CDR2 FYNNEI. This CDR3 is CASGRGSTEAFF. The CDR3, as DNA: TGTGCCAGCGGGAGGGGGTCCACTGAAGCTTTCTTT.

The rearrangement uses TRBV7-8 and TRBJ2-3, with 7 bases that match TRBD2. Germline V CDR1 and CDR2: SGHVS, FQNEAQ. The CDR3 covers 16 residues. V trimming: 1 base; J trimming: 1 base; junction bases outside the gene matches: 5. Here the CDR3 DNA reads TGTGCCAGCAGCTTAGTAGCCCTAGCGGGCACAGATACGCAGTATTTT. It yields the protein CASSLVALAGTDTQYF.

The chain combines TRBV13 with TRBJ2-1; D may be TRBD2 (5 bases). There are 16 residues in the CDR3. Trimming took 5 bases from V and 0 from J, leaving 14 bases between them. Germline-derived CDR1 and CDR2 are PRHDT and FYEKMQ (reference sequence). The CDR3 is CASSTPTKSSYNEQFF. The CDR3 nucleotides are TGTGCCAGCAGCACCCCGACTAAAAGCTCCTACAATGAGCAGTTCTTC.

The J gene is TRBJ1-5, the V gene TRBV19, with D possibly TRBD1 on 6 matching bases. Trimming stripped 4 bases from V and 7 bases from J, with 17 bases between. Germline V gene lookup returns CDR1 LNHDA and CDR2 SQIVND (reference sequence). There are 15 residues in the CDR3. CDR3 sequence (DNA): TGTGCCAGTAGTAAAAATTGGGGGGGCCGGCAGCCCCAGCATTTT. This gives the protein CASSKNWGGRQPQHF.

V usage is TRBV7-7 and J usage is TRBJ2-5; 9 bases line up with TRBD1. With 4 bases clipped from V and 2 bases from J, the junction kept 2 bases outside the gene matches. CDR1 and CDR2 from the germline V gene are SSHAT and FNYEAQ (reference sequence). The CDR3 runs 14 residues. The CDR3 nucleotides are TGTGCCAGCAGCTACGGACAGGGGCAAGAGACCCAGTACTTC. This codes for CASSYGQGQETQYF.

This clone was seen only once. The chain uses TRBV15 and TRBJ2-3; 9 bases align to TRBD2. The CDR3 consists of 17 residues. Per germline, CDR1 LNHNV and CDR2 YYDKDF (reference sequence). The ends lost 0 bases at V and 5 bases at J; junction bases unmatched: 9. CDR3 sequence: CATSRDAYSGRIDTQYF. DNA for the CDR3: TGTGCCACCAGCAGAGACGCCTATAGCGGGAGAATAGATACGCAGTATTTT.

V and J are TRBV6-2 or TRBV6-3 and TRBJ1-5; the match to TRBD1 covers 7 bases. Germline V gene sequence: CDR1 MNHEY, CDR2 SVGEGT. CDR3 length equals 15 residues. The J segment lost 2 bases and the V segment lost 5 bases, leaving 6 bases of the junction unmatched. CDR3 protein: CASSKRQGGNQPQHF. The CDR3 nucleotides read TGTGCCAGCAGTAAAAGACAGGGCGGCAATCAGCCCCAGCATTTT.

The rearrangement links TRBV6-5 to TRBJ2-7; 8 nucleotides agree with TRBD2. J gave up 2 bases and V 4 bases, and 4 bases lay outside the gene matches. Germline V gene lookup returns CDR1 MNHEY and CDR2 SVGAGI. The CDR3 spans 14 residues. This CDR3 is CASSSSAGAYEQYF. The DNA of the CDR3 is TGTGCCAGCAGTTCATCAGCGGGAGCCTACGAGCAGTACTTC.

The chain uses TRBV30 and TRBJ1-1; D possibly corresponds to TRBD1 (6 bases). Germline V gene data show CDR1 as GTSNPN and CDR2 as SVGIG (reference sequence). CDR3 length: 13 residues. Between the trimmed V and J ends, which lost 0 bases and 10 bases, there was a span of 15 bases. CDR3 region: CAWSVLAGDSAFF. The CDR3 DNA sequence: TGTGCCTGGAGTGTATTGGCAGGGGATTCAGCTTTCTTT.

The chain carries TRBV19 and TRBJ1-1; 10 nucleotides agree with TRBD1. This CDR3 comprises 14 residues. V lost 4 bases, J lost 11 bases, and 10 bases stayed unmatched. Per the germline V gene, CDR1 is LNHDA and CDR2 is SQIVND (reference sequence). CDR3 sequence reads: CASSTPGTGDTAFF. Written as DNA, the CDR3 is TGTGCCAGTAGTACACCCGGGACAGGGGATACGGCTTTCTTT.

The chain has TRBV28 and TRBJ1-2, with TRBD1 identical over 8 bases. Trimming removed 4 bases from V and 6 bases from J; junction bases left unmatched: 10. The CDR3 runs to 15 residues. The germline V gene has CDR1 MDHEN and CDR2 SYDVKM. The CDR3, as DNA: TGTGCCAGCAGTTCACCCAGGGGGCGCGGGGATGGCTACACCTTC. Translating it yields CASSSPRGRGDGYTF.

The J gene is TRBJ1-4, the V gene TRBV5-1, with D tentatively TRBD1 (6 bases). Germline CDR1 is SGHRS and CDR2 is YFSETQ. The CDR3 runs to 17 residues. The ends were cut back, 6 bases at V and 0 bases at J, with 18 bases in the middle. CDR3: CASNQGIIPATNEKLFF. The DNA for the CDR3 is TGCGCCAGCAATCAGGGGATAATTCCTGCAACTAATGAAAAACTGTTTTTT.

This clone was observed a handful of times. The chain combines TRBV2 with TRBJ2-1; TRBD2 aligns across 8 bases. The CDR3 totals 15 residues. Germline V CDR1 and CDR2: SNHLY, FYNNEI. After removal of 6 bases from V and 6 bases from J, the junction contained 10 bases not matched to a gene. The CDR3 sequence is CASRGTRGAVNEQFF. CDR3 nucleotide sequence: TGTGCCAGCAGAGGGACTAGAGGGGCTGTCAATGAGCAGTTCTTC.